These 21 T cell receptor beta chains were all obtained from the same sample, sequenced in a study of T-cell reconstitution after alpha-beta-depleted transplantation in children. Molecular barcoding with unique molecular identifiers was used for the TCRbeta library. One entry per CDR3 protein, called by TCRdb with MiXCR from the PCR reads. The data contain under 300,000 distinct CDR3 sequences, about 9.6% of them singletons. Sequencing used PBMCs from the stem cell graft donor, obtained from the stem cell graft. These receptors were collected from a human donor who donated a stem cell graft to a child with SCID.

This clonotype was picked up many times. V gene TRBV2 combines with J gene TRBJ1-6; TRBD1 is a possible D gene (5 bases). Looked up from germline, CDR1 is SNHLY and CDR2 is FYNNEI. The CDR3 has 15 amino acids. V was pared by 8 bases and J by 8 bases, with 19 bases between. CDR3 amino acids: CASLGGPGLYSPLHF. The CDR3 nucleotides are TGTGCCAGCCTTGGCGGCCCAGGGTTGTATTCACCCCTCCACTTT.

This sequence joins TRBV5-1 and TRBJ2-4; D possibly uses TRBD1 or TRBD2 (7 bases each). CDR3 length: 14 amino acids. Trimming stripped 4 bases from V and 7 bases from J, with 15 bases between. CDR1 is SGHRS, CDR2 YFSETQ, per germline. The CDR3 spells CASSTTGEGNIQYF. The CDR3 DNA is TGCGCCAGCAGCACAACAGGGGAGGGGAACATTCAGTACTTC.

The chain uses TRBV11-2 and TRBJ2-5; D is possibly TRBD2 (6 bases). This CDR3 has 15 amino acids. Trimming cost V 5 bases and J 3 bases, with 16 bases left between them. In germline, CDR1 is SGHAT, CDR2 FQNNGV. The CDR3, as DNA: TGTGCCAGCAGCCAACGTCCGGGGGTAAAAGAGACCCAGTACTTC. It codes for CASSQRPGVKETQYF.

This clonotype was recorded many times. The V and J genes are TRBV5-1 and TRBJ2-7; 8 bases fit TRBD2. The J segment lost 6 bases and the V segment lost 0 bases, leaving 8 bases of the junction unmatched. The CDR3 length is 15 residues. CDR1 and CDR2 from the germline V gene are SGHRS and YFSETQ. The CDR3 DNA follows: TGCGCCAGCAGCTTGGTAGGGACTAGTAGCTCCGAGCAGTACTTC. Translation gives CASSLVGTSSSEQYF.

As to this clonotype: The junction departs from the called germline gene at one end, perhaps through a read error. This rearrangement joins TRBV9 to TRBJ2-2; D is tentatively TRBD1 or TRBD2 (5 bases each). The CDR3 has 16 residues. The V gene's germline CDR1 is SGDLS and CDR2 YYNGEE. The CDR3 protein is CASSVASGGITRELFF. DNA of the CDR3: TGTGCCAGCAGCGTAGCTAGTGGGGGAATCACCAGGGAGCTGTTTTTT.

At least ten counts were recorded for this clonotype. V is TRBV20-1 and J is TRBJ2-1, with D tentatively TRBD2 (5 bases). Trimming removed 4 bases from V and 9 bases from J, with 22 bases in between. CDR3 size: 15 residues. Germline CDR1 reads DFQATT; CDR2 reads SNEGSKA (reference sequence). The CDR3 DNA sequence: TGCAGTGCTACAGTCAGCGGAATGGAAGGGAGTGAGCAGTTCTTC. Translated: CSATVSGMEGSEQFF.

This clonotype came up many times. This rearrangement joins TRBV29-1 to TRBJ2-7, with D tentatively TRBD1 (6 bases). Germline V lookup: CDR1 SQVTM, CDR2 ANQGSEA. V was trimmed by 4 bases and J by 4 bases, leaving 14 bases between them. The CDR3 runs to 13 residues. CDR3 nucleotide sequence: TGCAGCGTTGGAAAGGGGGAACCTTACGAGCAGTACTTC. Translation gives CSVGKGEPYEQYF.

This clonotype occurred many times. The chain recombines TRBV11-3 with TRBJ2-1; 9 nucleotides match TRBD2. The V segment lost 7 bases and the J segment 0 bases; nucleotides outside the gene matches: 22. Germline CDR1 is SGHNT and CDR2 is YENEEA. The CDR3 consists of 21 residues. CDR3 residues: CASTPFFPAGGIRSSYNEQFF. The CDR3 nucleotides read TGTGCCAGCACCCCCTTTTTTCCAGCGGGGGGCATCCGCAGCTCCTACAATGAGCAGTTCTTC.

The chain recombines TRBV18 with TRBJ2-6, with 9 positions matching TRBD1. V lost 2 bases and J lost 1; bases outside the gene matches: 6. The CDR3 consists of 18 residues. The germline V gene has CDR1 KGHSH and CDR2 LQKENI. The CDR3 DNA follows: TGTGCCAGCTCACCAGGGACAGGGAGAGGTTCTGGGGCCAACGTCCTGACTTTC. Protein sequence: CASSPGTGRGSGANVLTF.

This sequence joins TRBV27 and TRBJ1-5; D may be TRBD1 (5 bases). Germline values: CDR1 MNHEY, CDR2 SMNVEV (reference sequence). Trimming removed 10 bases at V and 5 bases at J, with 15 bases between. The CDR3 consists of 13 residues. The CDR3: CATKGTGDQPQHF. The CDR3 DNA reads TGTGCCACCAAGGGAACGGGGGATCAGCCCCAGCATTTT.

Many counts were recorded for this clonotype. J is TRBJ1-3 and V is TRBV5-1; D gene unclear. The germline V gene encodes CDR1 SGHRS and CDR2 YFSETQ. The CDR3 length is 15 residues. Trimming took 4 bases from V and 0 from J, leaving 11 bases between them. The CDR3 nucleotides read TGCGCCAGCAGCCAGGACGGAAGCTCTGGAAACACCATATATTTT. This codes for CASSQDGSSGNTIYF.

Only a few counts were recorded for this clonotype. This chain uses TRBV20-1 with TRBJ1-4; D unresolved. CDR1 is DFQATT and CDR2 is SNEGSKA in the germline V gene (reference sequence). This CDR3 has 16 residues. The V end lost 3 bases, the J end lost 0 bases, and 14 bases lay between the germline ends. Here the CDR3 DNA reads TGCAGTGCTAGTCGTGGAGAATGGTCAACTAATGAAAAACTGTTTTTT. It codes for CSASRGEWSTNEKLFF.

This clonotype came up once. A much larger clone lies a single base off, so this may be a read error. The chain is built from TRBV5-1 and TRBJ2-7, with 7 bases aligning to TRBD1. The length of the CDR3 is 15 residues. The junction had 10 bases not matched to a gene; V was cut back by 4 bases and J by 3 bases. Looked up from germline, CDR1 is SGHRS and CDR2 is YFSETQ. The CDR3 DNA follows: TGCGCCAGCAGCCCCGGGACAGCACAATTCTACGAGCAGTACTTC. It encodes CASSPGTAQFYEQYF.

This clonotype was observed many times. Germline is not matched at one junction end, which may reflect a read error. The chain combines TRBV5-1 with TRBJ2-5; tentatively, D is TRBD1 (5 bases). CDR1 is SGHRS and CDR2 is YFSETQ in the germline V gene. The CDR3 spans 12 residues. The DNA for the CDR3 is TGCGCCAGCAGCTTGGCGGTAGGGGTCAAGAACTTC. It specifies CASSLAVGVKNF.

This clonotype was seen only a few times. The genes are TRBV5-5 and TRBJ1-2; D is possibly TRBD1 (5 bases). The CDR3 extends over 15 amino acids. The V gene lost 1 base and the J gene lost 4 bases, with 14 bases spanning the gap. Per the germline V gene, CDR1 is SGHKS and CDR2 is YYEKEE (reference sequence). This chain's CDR3 is CASSLSGREVYGYTF. For the CDR3, the DNA is TGTGCCAGCAGCTTGTCAGGGCGGGAAGTCTATGGCTACACCTTC.

Ten or more counts support this clonotype. The rearrangement uses TRBV20-1 and TRBJ2-5; no clear D gene. Germline V gene sequence: CDR1 DFQATT, CDR2 SNEGSKA (reference sequence). This CDR3 is 13 amino acids long. V lost 0 bases and J lost 2, with 7 bases in between. CDR3 residues: CSARDVQQETQYF. The DNA of the CDR3 is TGCAGTGCTAGAGATGTCCAGCAAGAGACCCAGTACTTC.

This clonotype showed up many times. The gene calls are TRBV27 and TRBJ2-1; unclear D gene. V lost 5 bases, J lost 4 bases, and 9 bases lay in between. Looked up from germline, CDR1 is MNHEY and CDR2 is SMNVEV (reference sequence). The CDR3 extends over 13 amino acids. The CDR3 DNA follows: TGTGCCAGCAGTCCAAAATATTACAATGAGCAGTTCTTC. Residues: CASSPKYYNEQFF.

Remarks on this clonotype: A much larger clone differs from this one at a single base, so this may be a read error. V usage is TRBV5-1 and J usage is TRBJ2-5; TRBD1 might be the D (7 bases). This CDR3 is built from 14 residues. Germline CDR1 and CDR2: SGHRS and YFSETQ. CDR3 coding DNA: TGCGCCAGCAGCCCAGGGGGGCGTTATGAGACCCTGTACTTC. Amino acids: CASSPGGRYETLYF.

Details on this clonotype: A much larger clone differs by one base, so this may be a read error. This chain joins TRBV3-1 and TRBJ1-1; D ambiguous. Germline V gene sequence: CDR1 LGHDT, CDR2 YNNKEL (reference sequence). Trimming took 0 bases from V and 8 from J, leaving 16 bases between them. This CDR3 is 15 amino acids long. In nucleotides, the CDR3 is TGTGCCAGCAGCCAAGATCTTGGTGGCGGACCAGAAGCTTTCTTT. Its protein is CASSQDLGGGPEAFF.

This clonotype was seen many times. The chain has TRBV2 and TRBJ2-3; a possible D gene is TRBD2 (5 bases). Trimming cost V 3 bases and J 2 bases, with 12 bases left between them. The germline CDR1 and CDR2 sequences are SNHLY and FYNNEI. This CDR3 contains 15 residues. The CDR3 reads CASSEGSKITDTQYF. For the CDR3, the DNA is TGTGCCAGCAGTGAGGGGAGCAAAATCACAGATACGCAGTATTTT.

This clonotype was detected ten times or more. The V call is TRBV20-1, the J call TRBJ2-5, with D perhaps TRBD1 (6 bases). In germline, CDR1 is DFQATT, CDR2 SNEGSKA (reference sequence). This CDR3 comprises 15 residues. The V end was cut by 1 base, the J end by 0 bases, with 12 bases between. CDR3 sequence: CSARGTGTNQETQYF. CDR3 DNA: TGCAGTGCTAGAGGCACCGGGACAAACCAAGAGACCCAGTACTTC.